The clone carrying this TCR beta chain has only a few counts. Its specificity is unknown. The sample belongs to a study of human T cells and chemical hapten exposure. Study-wide context: How much TCR each sample yielded varied, mostly because pooled library volumes differed slightly.

Notes on the study in general: TCRs exceeding a frequency of 1 in 1000 stayed unchanged under DPC sensitization.

In germline, CDR1 is SGHNT, CDR2 YYREEE (reference sequence). The CDR3 contains 13 residues. V lost 0 bases and J lost 12, with 13 bases in between. Library construction involved attaching unique molecular identifiers to individual cDNA molecules, which allowed quantitative, reproducible TCR counting. MiXCR was run by TCRdb on the 5' RACE reads, yielding one entry per CDR3 protein. The table records about 110,000 distinct CDR3 sequences, roughly a fifth of them present only once. It was from unfractionated whole blood that total RNA was extracted. The chain combines TRBV5-4 with TRBJ2-1; D not certain. The receptor's source is a human donor in good health. CDR3 nucleotide sequence: TGTGCCAGCAGCTTGGGGGCCCCGGATGGGCAGTTCTTC. It specifies CASSLGAPDGQFF.